Following are 30 T cell receptor beta chains from one sample sequenced in a study of T cell responses to AZD1222 COVID-19 vaccine (dated by TCRdb to 2020 to 2023). Receptors were amplified or captured by the immunoSEQ multiplex PCR assay. TCRdb retrieved this table from immuneACCESS and kept in-frame rearrangements only. Not all clones are present; in checked studies, unresolved V genes account for under half, and no reason is known for the remainder. This sample lists tens of thousands of clones; roughly 85% were detected once. Of the sample, approximately 6.8% is held by the ten largest clones. The time point label corresponds to: baseline before first vaccination. The specimen was peripheral blood, collected on day 0 of AZD1222 vaccination. The receptors shown here come from an adult in good health.

This chain uses TRBV11-2 with TRBJ2-7; 8 bases are shared with TRBD2. Germline-derived CDR1 and CDR2 are SGHAT and FQNNGV. The junction had 5 bases not matched to a gene; V was cut back by 5 bases and J by 2 bases. The CDR3 totals 14 residues. Written as DNA, the CDR3 is TGTGCCAGCAGCACCCTAGCGGGTACCTACGAGCAGTACTTC. Its protein product is CASSTLAGTYEQYF.

The chain links TRBV6-5 to TRBJ1-1, with D perhaps matching TRBD1 (6 bases). V was pared by 6 bases and J by 5 bases, with 16 bases between. There are 14 residues in the CDR3. Per germline, CDR1 MNHEY and CDR2 SVGAGI. The CDR3 bases are TGTGCCAGCAGCGGACAGCCCAAAGGGACTGAAGCTTTCTTT. It is translated as CASSGQPKGTEAFF.

This chain links TRBV29-1 with TRBJ2-2; tentatively, D is TRBD1 (5 bases). The CDR3 extends over 12 amino acids. Germline values: CDR1 SQVTM, CDR2 ANQGSEA. V lost 3 bases to trimming and J lost 3 bases, with 5 bases between them. This CDR3 reads CSVDRDTGELFF. In DNA form, the CDR3 reads TGCAGCGTTGACAGGGACACCGGGGAGCTGTTTTTT.

This chain uses TRBV3-1 (or the pseudogene TRBV3-2) with TRBJ1-1; D is perhaps TRBD1 (5 bases). The CDR3 runs to 13 residues. Germline CDR1 is LGHDT and CDR2 is YNNKEL (reference sequence). Deletions cut 2 bases from V and 6 bases from J, with 10 bases between. The CDR3 DNA is TGTGCCAGCAGCCAATGGCCAGGGCCTGAAGCTTTCTTT. Amino acids: CASSQWPGPEAFF.

Points on this clone: The junction and the germline gene differ at one end; a read error may be behind it. V and J are TRBV7-7 and TRBJ2-2; 8 bases are shared with TRBD2. This CDR3 has 17 amino acids. The germline V gene encodes CDR1 SSHAT and CDR2 FNYEAQ (reference sequence). The CDR3 is CASSQGGSSGRTGELFF. Here the CDR3 DNA reads TGTGCTAGCAGCCAAGGGGGTTCTAGCGGGCGGACCGGGGAGCTGTTTTTT.

This rearrangement joins TRBV19 to TRBJ1-5; D ambiguous. Germline V gene lookup returns CDR1 LNHDA and CDR2 SQIVND (reference sequence). Trimming removed 3 bases from V and 7 bases from J, with 16 bases in between. The CDR3 sequence is 15 residues long. The CDR3 DNA reads as TGTGCCAGTAGTATTAGGGCTACCGATAGGCAGCCCCAGCATTTT. It yields the protein CASSIRATDRQPQHF.

V usage is TRBV3-1 (or the pseudogene TRBV3-2) and J usage is TRBJ2-5; D gene uncertain. This CDR3 is built from 13 residues. Trimming pared 4 bases from V and 4 bases from J, leaving 10 bases between. Germline V gives CDR1 LGHDT, CDR2 YNNKEL (reference sequence). The DNA for the CDR3 is TGTGCCAGCAGCCCACCCCTGGGAGAGACCCAGTACTTC. This gives the protein CASSPPLGETQYF.

The rearrangement uses TRBV19 and TRBJ2-7; perhaps TRBD1 as D (5 bases). Trimming took 1 base from V and 4 from J, leaving 14 bases between them. The CDR3 runs 15 residues. Germline CDR1 LNHDA, CDR2 SQIVND (reference sequence). Here the CDR3 DNA reads TGTGCCAGTAGTATAGCTTTAGGGGTGTGGTACGAGCAGTACTTC. Translating it yields CASSIALGVWYEQYF. The whole variable domain, filled in from reference TRBV19 and TRBJ2-7, reads DGGITQSPKYLFRKEGQNVTLSCEQNLNHDAMYWYRQDPGQGLRLIYYSQIVNDFQKGDIAEGYSVSREKKESFPLTVTSAQKNPTAFYLCASSIALGVWYEQYFGPGTRLTVT.

CDR3 protein: CASSDGSVEVNTEAFF. CDR3 nucleotide sequence: TGTGCCAGCAGTGACGGGTCGGTTGAGGTGAACACTGAAGCTTTCTTT. The rearrangement links TRBV2 to TRBJ1-1; no clear D gene. CDR1 SNHLY and CDR2 FYNNEI come from the germline V gene. V lost 3 bases and J lost 0, with 14 bases in between. The length of the CDR3 is 16 residues.

This clone was seen a few times. The chain joins TRBV13 to TRBJ2-1, with D tentatively TRBD1 or TRBD2 (6 bases each). Germline-derived CDR1 and CDR2 are PRHDT and FYEKMQ (reference sequence). The CDR3 is 14 amino acids. V was pared by 3 bases and J by 5 bases, with 11 bases between. The CDR3: CASSFWRGNNEQFF. The CDR3 DNA follows: TGTGCCAGCAGCTTCTGGAGGGGGAACAATGAGCAGTTCTTC. The whole variable domain, filled in from reference TRBV13 and TRBJ2-1, reads AAGVIQSPRHLIKEKRETATLKCYPIPRHDTVYWYQQGPGQDPQFLISFYEKMQSDKGSIPDRFSAQQFSDYHSELNMSSLELGDSALYFCASSFWRGNNEQFFGPGTRLTVL.

CDR3 bases: TGCGCCAGCAGCCCGGACCCAGGGACATCGAACACCGGGGAGCTGTTTTTT. Its protein is CASSPDPGTSNTGELFF. This chain links TRBV5-1 with TRBJ2-2; a weak D match, TRBD1 (6 bases). This CDR3 has 17 residues. V lost 4 bases and J lost 0, with 16 bases in between. CDR1 and CDR2 (germline): SGHRS, YFSETQ.

In this sample, this clone turned up once. The chain has TRBV7-9 and TRBJ1-2; TRBD1 matches 7 bases. V was clipped by 3 bases and J by 2 bases; unmatched bases: 9. Germline loops: CDR1 SEHNR, CDR2 FQNEAQ (reference sequence). The CDR3 is 16 residues long. The CDR3 region is CASSFTGTDYNYGYTF. The CDR3 bases are TGTGCCAGCAGCTTTACCGGGACAGACTACAACTATGGCTACACCTTC.

This clone came up once. This sequence joins TRBV7-8 and TRBJ2-7; D not certain. V gave up 5 bases and J gave up 7 bases, with 12 bases separating them. Germline CDR1 reads SGHVS; CDR2 reads FQNEAQ. This CDR3 region has 12 residues. As DNA, the CDR3 is TGTGCCAGCAGCCCCGGGCCCCGTGAGCAGTACTTC. This codes for CASSPGPREQYF. Combining the CDR3 with reference TRBV7-8 and TRBJ2-7 gives the whole variable domain GAGVSQSPRYKVAKRGQDVALRCDPISGHVSLFWYQQALGQGPEFLTYFQNEAQLDKSGLPSDRFFAERPEGSVSTLKIQRTQQEDSAVYLCASSPGPREQYFGPGTRLTVT.

This chain joins TRBV3-1 (or the pseudogene TRBV3-2) and TRBJ1-6; D is undetermined. The V end was cut by 1 base, the J end by 10 bases, with 14 bases between. CDR1 LGHDT and CDR2 YNNKEL come from the germline V gene (reference sequence). The CDR3 is 15 residues long. CDR3 in amino acids: CASSQGWAGTSPLHF. The CDR3 nucleotides read TGTGCCAGCAGCCAAGGGTGGGCAGGCACCTCACCCCTCCACTTT.

This clone has a single count. The chain couples TRBV6-1 to TRBJ1-4; 7 nucleotides match TRBD1. Germline V CDR1 and CDR2: MNHNS, SASEGT. V trimming: 2 bases; J trimming: 2 bases; junction bases outside the gene matches: 5. This CDR3 comprises 16 residues. CDR3 sequence: CASSEKPGGTNEKLFF. CDR3 in DNA: TGTGCCAGCAGTGAAAAACCAGGGGGTACTAATGAAAAACTGTTTTTT.

The chain combines TRBV30 with TRBJ1-5; D ambiguous. V was shortened by 3 bases and J by 4 bases, with 10 bases between the two germline ends. There are 13 residues in the CDR3. Germline V CDR1 and CDR2: GTSNPN, SVGIG (reference sequence). CDR3 sequence reads: CAWSGLRNQPQHF. In DNA form, the CDR3 reads TGTGCCTGGAGCGGGCTGAGGAATCAGCCCCAGCATTTT.

This clone has just one count. V and J are TRBV6-1 and TRBJ2-7; 7 nucleotides match TRBD1. Trimming at V came to 3 bases and at J to 2 bases, leaving 7 bases not matched to a gene. The CDR3 extends over 15 amino acids. Germline loops: CDR1 MNHNS, CDR2 SASEGT. CDR3 DNA sequence: TGTGCCAGCAGTGACACAGGGGATTTGCCCTACGAGCAGTACTTC. Residues: CASSDTGDLPYEQYF.

This clone was seen a few times. This chain uses TRBV6-5 with TRBJ2-1, with D possibly matching TRBD2 (5 bases). The CDR3 is 11 residues long. Trimming shortened V by 9 bases and J by 10 bases, and 13 bases separated the two germline ends. In germline, CDR1 is MNHEY, CDR2 SVGAGI. The CDR3 region is CASGEWNEQFF. CDR3 in DNA: TGTGCCAGTGGGGAGTGGAACGAGCAGTTCTTC.

The rearrangement uses TRBV9 and TRBJ1-2; D is unresolved. This CDR3 has 15 residues. The germline V and J ends were trimmed by 0 bases and 4 bases, with 13 bases remaining between them. Per germline, CDR1 SGDLS and CDR2 YYNGEE. CDR3 residues: CASSVDQDFGYGYTF. Written as DNA, the CDR3 is TGTGCCAGCAGCGTAGACCAGGACTTCGGCTATGGCTACACCTTC.

J is TRBJ2-1 and V is TRBV6-5, with 9 bases aligning to TRBD1. The CDR3 has 15 residues. Germline V CDR1 and CDR2: MNHEY, SVGAGI. The V gene end was trimmed by 6 bases and the J gene end by 5 bases; junction bases not matched to a gene: 8. The CDR3 bases are TGTGCCAGCAGGAAGACAGGGGGTAGGAACAATGAGCAGTTCTTC. Translated, it gives CASRKTGGRNNEQFF.

This sequence joins TRBV19 and TRBJ1-1; D is undetermined. The CDR3 covers 13 residues. V lost 1 base to trimming and J lost 1 base, with 4 bases between them. Germline CDR1 reads LNHDA; CDR2 reads SQIVND (reference sequence). CDR3 DNA sequence: TGTGCCAGTAGTATAGGCAAGAACACTGAAGCTTTCTTT. Its protein product is CASSIGKNTEAFF. The complete variable domain, with remaining parts taken from reference TRBV19 and TRBJ1-1, reads DGGITQSPKYLFRKEGQNVTLSCEQNLNHDAMYWYRQDPGQGLRLIYYSQIVNDFQKGDIAEGYSVSREKKESFPLTVTSAQKNPTAFYLCASSIGKNTEAFFGQGTRLTVV.

This chain joins TRBV5-1 and TRBJ1-4; D remains ambiguous. CDR3 length: 14 amino acids. With 4 bases removed from V and 0 bases from J, the gap between germline ends came to 7 bases. Germline V gene data show CDR1 as SGHRS and CDR2 as YFSETQ. The chain's CDR3 is CASSSLATNEKLFF. CDR3 in DNA: TGCGCCAGCAGCAGCTTAGCAACTAATGAAAAACTGTTTTTT.

CDR3 DNA: TGTGCCAGCAGCGGTACCCAGGCCGCCTATGGCTACACCTTC. Translation: CASSGTQAAYGYTF. The chain joins TRBV11-2 to TRBJ1-2, with unresolved D. This CDR3 comprises 14 residues. The V gene lost 5 bases and the J gene lost 4 bases, with 14 bases spanning the gap. Per the germline V gene, CDR1 is SGHAT and CDR2 is FQNNGV.

A single count supports this clone. The chain combines TRBV6-2 or TRBV6-3 with TRBJ2-1; D remains unclear. The germline V gene encodes CDR1 MNHEY and CDR2 SVGEGT. Trimming removed 5 bases at V and 0 bases at J, with 11 bases between. CDR3 length: 15 residues. This CDR3 reads CASSPSLSSYNEQFF. In DNA, the CDR3 is TGTGCCAGCAGTCCCTCCCTAAGCTCCTACAATGAGCAGTTCTTC.

This chain connects TRBV5-1 to TRBJ2-7; 7 nucleotides match TRBD1. CDR1 SGHRS and CDR2 YFSETQ come from the germline V gene. J gave up 3 bases and V 0 bases, and 3 bases lay outside the gene matches. The CDR3 runs to 14 residues. CDR3 in amino acids: CASSLGGQNYEQYF. The CDR3 DNA is TGCGCCAGCAGCTTGGGGGGACAGAACTACGAGCAGTACTTC.

The chain links TRBV6-6 to TRBJ1-2, with a possible D match to TRBD1 (6 bases). The germline V gene encodes CDR1 MNHNY and CDR2 SVGAGI (reference sequence). Trimming left V 6 bases short and J 4 bases short, with 18 bases between. The CDR3 is 15 residues long. The CDR3 coding sequence is TGTGCCAGCAGCGTTAAGCTGGACAGATTCTATGGCTACACCTTC. Translating it yields CASSVKLDRFYGYTF.

The chain joins TRBV11-2 to TRBJ1-4, with 7 bases aligning to TRBD1. Germline V gene data show CDR1 as SGHAT and CDR2 as FQNNGV. This CDR3 region has 14 residues. The V and J ends lost 0 bases and 8 bases, in that order; junction bases with no gene match: 3. This chain's CDR3 is CASSLDRGKEKLFF. CDR3 sequence (DNA): TGTGCCAGCAGCTTAGACAGGGGGAAGGAAAAACTGTTTTTT.

J is TRBJ2-7 and V is TRBV7-7; 7 positions agree with TRBD1. The CDR3 extends over 13 amino acids. Germline CDR1 reads SSHAT; CDR2 reads FNYEAQ (reference sequence). With 5 bases clipped from V and 6 bases from J, the junction kept 7 bases outside the gene matches. CDR3 sequence (DNA): TGTGCCAGCAGCCCTACAGGGGTCGGCGAGCAGTACTTC. Translation: CASSPTGVGEQYF. Using reference TRBV7-7 and TRBJ2-7 for the parts outside the CDR3, the full variable domain is GAGVSQSPRYKVTKRGQDVTLRCDPISSHATLYWYQQALGQGPEFLTYFNYEAQPDKSGLPSDRFSAERPEGSISTLTIQRTEQRDSAMYRCASSPTGVGEQYFGPGTRLTVT.

V usage is TRBV4-1 and J usage is TRBJ1-4, with 7 positions matching TRBD1. This CDR3 spans 16 amino acids. CDR1 is MGHRA and CDR2 is YSYEKL in the germline V gene. With V trimmed by 0 bases and J by 7 bases, 8 bases remained unmatched. The CDR3 is CASSQDSAGGGEKLFF. The CDR3 DNA reads TGCGCCAGCAGCCAAGATTCGGCAGGGGGGGGTGAAAAACTGTTTTTT.

The chain couples TRBV5-1 to TRBJ1-2; D is possibly TRBD1 (6 bases). V was trimmed by 7 bases and J by 4 bases, leaving 20 bases between them. The germline V gene encodes CDR1 SGHRS and CDR2 YFSETQ. The CDR3 has 15 residues. In nucleotides, the CDR3 is TGCGCCAGCGGGCCTACAGGGAGGGGAGCCTATGGCTACACCTTC. It yields the protein CASGPTGRGAYGYTF.